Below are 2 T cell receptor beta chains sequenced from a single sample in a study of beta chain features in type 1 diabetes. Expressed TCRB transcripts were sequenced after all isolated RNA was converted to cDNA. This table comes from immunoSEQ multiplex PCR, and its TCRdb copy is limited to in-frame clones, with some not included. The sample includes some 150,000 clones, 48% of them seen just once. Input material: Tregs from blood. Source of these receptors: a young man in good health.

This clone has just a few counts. CDR3 protein: CASSDRSSGDEQYF. The CDR3 DNA reads as TGTGCCAGCAGTGACCGAAGTTCGGGGGACGAGCAGTACTTC. The rearrangement links TRBV6-1 to TRBJ2-7; D possibly corresponds to TRBD2 (6 bases). Germline V gene data show CDR1 as MNHNS and CDR2 as SASEGT. Trimming removed 3 bases from V and 5 bases from J, with 14 bases in between. The CDR3 is 14 residues long.

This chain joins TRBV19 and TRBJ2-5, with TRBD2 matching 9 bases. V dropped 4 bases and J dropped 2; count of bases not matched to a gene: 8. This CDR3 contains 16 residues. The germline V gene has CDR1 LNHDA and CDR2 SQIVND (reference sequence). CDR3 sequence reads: CASSNPSGAGQETQYF. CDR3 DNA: TGTGCCAGTAGTAACCCTAGCGGGGCGGGACAAGAGACCCAGTACTTC.